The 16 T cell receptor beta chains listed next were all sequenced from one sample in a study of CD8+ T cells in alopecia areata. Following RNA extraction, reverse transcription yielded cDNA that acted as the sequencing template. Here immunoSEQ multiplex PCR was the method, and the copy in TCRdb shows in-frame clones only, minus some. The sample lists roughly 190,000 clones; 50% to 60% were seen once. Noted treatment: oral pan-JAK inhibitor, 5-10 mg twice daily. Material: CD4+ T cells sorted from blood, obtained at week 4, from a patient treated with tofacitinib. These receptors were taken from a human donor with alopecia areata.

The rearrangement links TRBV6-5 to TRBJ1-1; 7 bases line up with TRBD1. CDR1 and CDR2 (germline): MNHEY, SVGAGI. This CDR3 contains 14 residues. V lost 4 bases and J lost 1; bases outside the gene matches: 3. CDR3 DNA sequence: TGTGCCAGCAGTTCGGGGACAGCGAACACTGAAGCTTTCTTT. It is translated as CASSSGTANTEAFF.

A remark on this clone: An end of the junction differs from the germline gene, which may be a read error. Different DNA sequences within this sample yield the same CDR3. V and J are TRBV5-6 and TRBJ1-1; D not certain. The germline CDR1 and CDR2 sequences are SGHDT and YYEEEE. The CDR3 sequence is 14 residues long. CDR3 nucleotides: TGTGCCAGCAGCTTGGTGGGATTGAACACAGAAGCTTTCTTT. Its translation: CASSLVGLNTEAFF.

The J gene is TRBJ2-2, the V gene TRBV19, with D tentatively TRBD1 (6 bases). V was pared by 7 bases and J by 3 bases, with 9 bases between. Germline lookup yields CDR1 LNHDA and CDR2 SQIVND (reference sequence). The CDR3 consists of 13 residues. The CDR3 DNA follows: TGTGCCAGTACAAGGGGGTACACCGGGGAGCTGTTTTTT. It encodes CASTRGYTGELFF.

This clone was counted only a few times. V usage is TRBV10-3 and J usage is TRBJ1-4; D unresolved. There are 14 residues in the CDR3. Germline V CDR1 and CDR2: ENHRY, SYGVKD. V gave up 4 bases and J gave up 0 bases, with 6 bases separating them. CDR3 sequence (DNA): TGTGCCATCAGTGTAACAGCAACTAATGAAAAACTGTTTTTT. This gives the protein CAISVTATNEKLFF.

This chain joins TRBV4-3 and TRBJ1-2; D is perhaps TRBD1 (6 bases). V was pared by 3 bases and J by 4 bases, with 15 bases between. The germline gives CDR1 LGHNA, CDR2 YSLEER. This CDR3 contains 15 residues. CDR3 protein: CASSQGTGTSYGYTF. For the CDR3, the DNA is TGCGCCAGCAGCCAGGGTACAGGGACCTCCTATGGCTACACCTTC.

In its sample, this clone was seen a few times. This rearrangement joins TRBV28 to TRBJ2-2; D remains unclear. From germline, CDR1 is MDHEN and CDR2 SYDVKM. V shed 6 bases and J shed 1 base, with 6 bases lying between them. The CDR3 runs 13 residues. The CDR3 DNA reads TGTGCCAGCAGCTCCCTGAACACCGGGGAGCTGTTTTTT. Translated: CASSSLNTGELFF.

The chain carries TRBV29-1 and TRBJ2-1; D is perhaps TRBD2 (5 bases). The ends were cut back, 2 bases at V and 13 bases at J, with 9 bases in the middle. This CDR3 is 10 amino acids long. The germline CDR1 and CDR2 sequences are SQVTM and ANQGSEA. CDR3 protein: CSVEMEVQFF. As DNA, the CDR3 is TGCAGCGTTGAAATGGAGGTCCAGTTCTTC.

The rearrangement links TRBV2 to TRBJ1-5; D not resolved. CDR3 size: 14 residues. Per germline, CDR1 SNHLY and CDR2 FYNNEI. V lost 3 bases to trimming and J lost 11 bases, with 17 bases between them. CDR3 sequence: CASSESTYRRSQHF. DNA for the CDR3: TGTGCCAGCAGTGAGAGCACGTATAGGCGGTCCCAGCATTTT.

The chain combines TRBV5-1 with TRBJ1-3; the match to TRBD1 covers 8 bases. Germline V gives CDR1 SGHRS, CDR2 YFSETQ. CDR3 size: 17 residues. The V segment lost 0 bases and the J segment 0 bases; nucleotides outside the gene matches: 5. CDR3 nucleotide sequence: TGCGCCAGCAGCTTGGACAGGGGGAGTCTCTCTGGAAACACCATATATTTT. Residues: CASSLDRGSLSGNTIYF.

The CDR3 region is CASSEEEQGNQPQHF. The CDR3 DNA is TGTGCCAGCAGTGAAGAAGAACAGGGGAATCAGCCCCAGCATTTT. The V gene is TRBV2, the J gene TRBJ1-5; 7 positions agree with TRBD1. CDR1 SNHLY and CDR2 FYNNEI come from the germline V gene. V lost 1 base, J lost 4 bases, and 4 bases stayed unmatched. This CDR3 has 15 amino acids.

CDR3 coding DNA: TGTGCCAGCAGTCCACTACAGGTAGGCGGCAATCAGCCCCAGCATTTT. Its translation: CASSPLQVGGNQPQHF. V usage is TRBV27 and J usage is TRBJ1-5; D is possibly TRBD1 (5 bases). Germline V CDR1 and CDR2: MNHEY, SMNVEV (reference sequence). V was pared by 5 bases and J by 2 bases, with 16 bases between. This CDR3 is 16 amino acids long.

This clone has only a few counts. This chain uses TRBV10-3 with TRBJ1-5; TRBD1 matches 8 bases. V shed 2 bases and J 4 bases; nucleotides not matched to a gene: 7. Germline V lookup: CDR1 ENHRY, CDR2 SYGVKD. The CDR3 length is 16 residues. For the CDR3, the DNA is TGTGCCATCAGTGAGGTTAGGACAGGGTTAAATCAGCCCCAGCATTTT. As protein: CAISEVRTGLNQPQHF.

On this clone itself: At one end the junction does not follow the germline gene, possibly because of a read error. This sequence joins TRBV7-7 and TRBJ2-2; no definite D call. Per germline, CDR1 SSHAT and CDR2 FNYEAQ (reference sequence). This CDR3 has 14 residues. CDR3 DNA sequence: TGTGCTAGCAGCTTATACCTGGGGACCGGGGAGCTGTTTTTT. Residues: CASSLYLGTGELFF.

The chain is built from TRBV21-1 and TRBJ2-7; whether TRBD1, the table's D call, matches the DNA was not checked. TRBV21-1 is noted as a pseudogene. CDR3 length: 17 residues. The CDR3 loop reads CASSKRSQGEDSYEQYF. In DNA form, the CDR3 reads TGTGCCAGCAGCAAAAGGTCACAGGGTGAAGATAGCTACGAGCAGTACTTC.

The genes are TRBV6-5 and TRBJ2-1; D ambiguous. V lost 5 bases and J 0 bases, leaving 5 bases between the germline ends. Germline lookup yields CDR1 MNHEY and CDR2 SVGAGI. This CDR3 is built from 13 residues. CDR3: CASSRDSYNEQFF. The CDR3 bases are TGTGCCAGCAGTCGCGACTCCTACAATGAGCAGTTCTTC.

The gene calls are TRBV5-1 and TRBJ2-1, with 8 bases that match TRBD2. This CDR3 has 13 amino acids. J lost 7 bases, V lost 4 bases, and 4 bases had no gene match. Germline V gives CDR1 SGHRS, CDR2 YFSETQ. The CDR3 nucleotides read TGCGCCAGCAGCCGCGGGGGGACGAATGAGCAGTTCTTC. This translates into CASSRGGTNEQFF.